The present T cell receptor (beta chain) was sequenced within a study of T cells after yellow fever vaccination. Overall study context: Where fractions had low cell numbers, libraries were prepared from them with the SMART-Seq v4 Ultra Low Input RNA kit.

TCRdb re-called the 5' RACE reads with MiXCR, one entry per CDR3 protein. The top ten clones hold approximately 25% of a sample with some 350,000 distinct CDR3 sequences, over 3.5% of them seen once. This clonotype turned up a few times. Per the germline V gene, CDR1 is SGHRS and CDR2 is YFSETQ. This CDR3 has 14 residues. With 1 base clipped from V and 7 bases from J, the junction kept 6 bases outside the gene matches. This chain links TRBV5-1 with TRBJ1-2; 8 nucleotides line up with TRBD1. The receptor was derived from a man aged 18-30 years who received the YFV17D yellow fever vaccine. The sequencing here drew on PBMCs, taken 5 days after the yellow fever booster vaccination. In DNA, the CDR3 is TGCGCCAGCAGCTTGCAGGGGGCCAAAGGTGGCTACACCTTC. Translating it yields CASSLQGAKGGYTF.